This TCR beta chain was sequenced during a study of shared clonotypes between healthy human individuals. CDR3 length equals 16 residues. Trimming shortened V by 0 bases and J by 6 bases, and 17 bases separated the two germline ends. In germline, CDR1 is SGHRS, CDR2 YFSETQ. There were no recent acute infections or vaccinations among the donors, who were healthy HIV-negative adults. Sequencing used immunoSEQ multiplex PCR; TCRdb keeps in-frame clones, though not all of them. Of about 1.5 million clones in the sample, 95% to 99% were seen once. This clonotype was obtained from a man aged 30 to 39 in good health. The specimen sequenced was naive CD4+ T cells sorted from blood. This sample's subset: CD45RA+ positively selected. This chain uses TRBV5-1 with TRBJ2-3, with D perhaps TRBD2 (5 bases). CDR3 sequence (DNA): TGCGCCAGCAGCTTGGCCGGGCTAGCCGGTTCGGATACGCAGTATTTT. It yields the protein CASSLAGLAGSDTQYF.